Listed below are T cell receptor beta chains from one sample, sequenced in a study of T-cell reconstitution after alpha-beta-depleted transplantation in children. One entry per CDR3 protein, called by TCRdb with MiXCR from the PCR reads. The sample yields around 380,000 distinct CDR3 sequences, approximately 10% seen once. Sequenced here: PBMCs from the stem cell graft donor, sampled from the stem cell graft. The source of these receptors is a human donor who donated a stem cell graft to a child with acute myeloid leukemia. Both conserved end residues are part of each CDR3. A D gene is named only where the DNA matches it firmly. The size entry is marked missing in some rows and otherwise reads once, few, many or a size class.

V gene	CDR3 length	J gene	clone size	D gene	CDR3 DNA	CDR3 protein
TRBV29-1	12	TRBJ2-7	few	.	TGCAGCGTGGCCACAGCCTTTGAGGAGCAGTACTTC	CSVATAFEEQYF
TRBV27	15	TRBJ1-6	few	.	TGTGCCAGCAGTTGGAGGGGCGCGTATAATTCACCCCTCCACTTT	CASSWRGAYNSPLHF
TRBV2	16	TRBJ2-5	few	TRBD2	TGTGCCAGCAGTGAACGTCAGCGGGGCTTACAAGAGACCCAGTACTTC	CASSERQRGLQETQYF
TRBV5-6	15	TRBJ2-5	.	TRBD1	TGTGCCAGCAGCCCCTACGGGACAGGGCAAGAGACCCAGTACTTC	CASSPYGTGQETQYF
TRBV12-3/TRBV12-4	11	TRBJ1-1	few	.	TGTGCCAGCACGCAGGCGGGGGCGGCTTTCTTT	CASTQAGAAFF
TRBV12-3/TRBV12-4	16	TRBJ2-3	.	TRBD2	TGTGCCAGCAGGCCCCGACTAGCAACGGTTCGGGATACGCAGTATTTT	CASRPRLATVRDTQYF
TRBV12-3/TRBV12-4	15	TRBJ2-2	many	TRBD1	TGTGCCAGCAGTACCGGGACAGGGAACACCGGGGAGCTGTTTTTT	CASSTGTGNTGELFF
TRBV2	12	TRBJ1-2	few	.	TGTGCCAGCAGACAGGGACCTAATGGCTACACCTTC	CASRQGPNGYTF
TRBV27	13	TRBJ2-2	many	.	TGTGCCAGCAGTCCGACTCCCACCGGGGAGCTGTTTTTT	CASSPTPTGELFF
TRBV2	14	TRBJ2-7	.	TRBD1	TGTGCCAGCAGTGAAAAGGGACAGGGCTACGAGCAGTACTTC	CASSEKGQGYEQYF
TRBV18	15	TRBJ2-3	few	.	TGTGCCAGCTCACCACCGGGGAAGAGCACAGATACGCAGTATTTT	CASSPPGKSTDTQYF
TRBV6-5	17	TRBJ1-5	few	TRBD1	TGTGCCAGCAGTTACGCGCCGGACAGGGGCCCAAATCAGCCCCAGCATTTT	CASSYAPDRGPNQPQHF
TRBV29-1	14	TRBJ2-1	many	TRBD2	TGCAGCGTTGGGTTTAGCGGGAGTCACAATGAGCAGTTCTTC	CSVGFSGSHNEQFF
TRBV29-1	16	TRBJ1-4	.	TRBD1	TGCAGCGTTTTAAACTGGGACAGGGGGAAAGGGGAAAAACTGTTTTTT	CSVLNWDRGKGEKLFF
TRBV27	15	TRBJ1-2	few	TRBD1	TGTGCCAGCAGTGCCCCGGGACAGGGACACTATGGCTACACCTTC	CASSAPGQGHYGYTF
TRBV11-3	13	TRBJ1-1	.	.	TGTGCCAGCAGCTTCTCCCAGAGGACTGAAGCTTTCTTT	CASSFSQRTEAFF
TRBV7-9	13	TRBJ2-1	.	.	TGTGCCAGCAGCCTAAAAGCAGGGGATGAGCAGTTCTTC	CASSLKAGDEQFF
TRBV20-1	13	TRBJ2-6	.	.	TGCAGTGCTAGTCTGGCCGGGGCCAACGTCCTGACTTTC	CSASLAGANVLTF
TRBV2	15	TRBJ2-1	.	.	TGTGCCAGCAGTGTTGCGTGGAGCTCCTACAATGAGCAGTTCTTC	CASSVAWSSYNEQFF
TRBV12-3/TRBV12-4	13	TRBJ2-3	.	.	TGTGCCAGCGGCCAAACCCGCACAGATACGCAGTATTTT	CASGQTRTDTQYF
TRBV24-1	14	TRBJ2-3	many	TRBD2	TGTGCCACCGGGCGGACTAGCGGCACAGATACGCAGTATTTT	CATGRTSGTDTQYF
TRBV6-5	12	TRBJ1-2	.	.	TGTGCCAGCGGCCCTGCCGGTTATGGCTACACCTTC	CASGPAGYGYTF
TRBV9	13	TRBJ2-1	few	TRBD2	TGTGCCAGCAGTGGACTAGCGGGACTCAGGCTGTTCTTC	CASSGLAGLRLFF
TRBV12-3/TRBV12-4	13	TRBJ2-2	.	.	TGTGCCAGCAGCGGGAGCTCGGGCGGGGAGCTGTTTTTT	CASSGSSGGELFF
TRBV6-2/TRBV6-3	13	TRBJ2-7	few	.	TGTGCCAGCTCGGGAATTCTATCGGGCGAGCAGTACTTC	CASSGILSGEQYF
TRBV15	16	TRBJ1-2	few	.	TGTGCCACCAGCAGAGATACGGGCGTTGGCAGGCTTGGCTACACCTTC	CATSRDTGVGRLGYTF
TRBV7-8	14	TRBJ1-4	.	.	TGTGCCAGCAGCTTAGCCACAGGGAGTGAAAAACTGTTTTTT	CASSLATGSEKLFF
TRBV7-8	17	TRBJ1-5	few	TRBD1	TGTGCCAGCAGCCTGGGACAGAGGGGGTTAAGCAATCAGCCCCAGCATTTT	CASSLGQRGLSNQPQHF
TRBV2	12	TRBJ2-5	few	.	TGTGCCAGCAGTGAGGGCCTTCAGACCCAGTACTTC	CASSEGLQTQYF
TRBV3-1	12	TRBJ1-4	.	.	TGTGCCAGCAGCCAAGAGGGGGGAAACCTGTTTTTT	CASSQEGGNLFF
TRBV5-5	15	TRBJ1-1	.	.	TGTGCCAGCAGCTTGGGTCCCACGGGTAACACTGAAGCTTTCTTT	CASSLGPTGNTEAFF
TRBV19	17	TRBJ1-5	.	TRBD1	TGTGCCAGTAGCTGCACCCGAATAGGGACAGTCGATCAGCCCCAGCATTTT	CASSCTRIGTVDQPQHF
TRBV6-2/TRBV6-3	14	TRBJ2-1	many	TRBD2	TGTGCCAGCAGCCGACTAGCGGTCTACAATGAGCAGTTCTTC	CASSRLAVYNEQFF
TRBV27	16	TRBJ2-5	few	TRBD1	TGTGCCAGCAGTTTGGGACAGGGGGCCTTCCAAGAGACCCAGTACTTC	CASSLGQGAFQETQYF
TRBV5-1	14	TRBJ2-7	few	.	TGCGCCAGCAGCTTGGGTCAGGGGCCCCGAGAGCAGTACTTC	CASSLGQGPREQYF
TRBV5-1	15	TRBJ2-3	few	.	TGCGCCAGCAGCTTGGGGGTCGGAGGGACCGGTACGCAGTATTTT	CASSLGVGGTGTQYF
TRBV5-5	16	TRBJ2-5	.	.	TGTGCCAGCAGCTTAACGGGGATCTCCGATCTGGAGACCCAGTACTTC	CASSLTGISDLETQYF
TRBV6-1	15	TRBJ2-6	few	TRBD1	TGTGCCAGCAGTATGACAGGGGTCGGGGCCAACGTCCTGACTTTC	CASSMTGVGANVLTF
TRBV27	14	TRBJ2-3	few	.	TGTGCCAGCAGTTTTTCCGGGAGTGCAGATACGCAGTATTTT	CASSFSGSADTQYF
TRBV7-9	14	TRBJ1-1	few	.	TGTGCCAGCAGCTTATTGGCGGGAGTGAATGAAGCTTTCTTT	CASSLLAGVNEAFF
TRBV20-1	15	TRBJ2-1	many	TRBD2	TGCAGTGCTAGAGATAGACTAGCGGGAGTTTTTGAGCAGTTCTTC	CSARDRLAGVFEQFF
TRBV15	14	TRBJ1-4	many	.	TGTGCCACCAGCAGAGATCGGTCCCCTGAAAAACTGTTTTTT	CATSRDRSPEKLFF
TRBV6-1	13	TRBJ2-1	.	.	TGTGCCAGCGGGAAAGGGTCCGAATCTGAGCAGTTCTTC	CASGKGSESEQFF
TRBV6-2/TRBV6-3	13	TRBJ1-2	.	.	TGTGCCAGCAGTTACAAGCCCGACTATGGCTACACCTTC	CASSYKPDYGYTF
TRBV4-1	15	TRBJ1-2	.	TRBD1	TGCGCCAGCAGCCAGGGACAGGGGGGATCCTATGGCTACACCTTC	CASSQGQGGSYGYTF